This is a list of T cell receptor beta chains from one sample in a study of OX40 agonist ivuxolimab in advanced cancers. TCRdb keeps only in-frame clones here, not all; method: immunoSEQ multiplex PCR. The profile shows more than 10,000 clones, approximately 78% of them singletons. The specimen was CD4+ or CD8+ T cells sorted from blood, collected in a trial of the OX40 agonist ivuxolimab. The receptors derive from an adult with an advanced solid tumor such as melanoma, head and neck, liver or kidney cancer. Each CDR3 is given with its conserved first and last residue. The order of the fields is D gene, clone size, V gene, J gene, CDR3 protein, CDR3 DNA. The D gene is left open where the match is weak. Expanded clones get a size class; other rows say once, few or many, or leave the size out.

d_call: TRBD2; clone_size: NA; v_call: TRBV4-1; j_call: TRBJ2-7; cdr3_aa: CASSAGTSYEQYF; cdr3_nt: TGCGCCAGCAGCGCCGGGACTAGTTATGAGCAGTACTTC
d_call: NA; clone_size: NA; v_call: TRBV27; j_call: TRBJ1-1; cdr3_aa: CASGGADNTEAFF; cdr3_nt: TGTGCCAGCGGGGGGGCAGATAACACTGAAGCTTTCTTT
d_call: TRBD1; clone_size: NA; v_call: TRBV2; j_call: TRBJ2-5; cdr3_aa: CASRPEPGQTKETQYF; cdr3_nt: TGTGCCAGCAGGCCTGAGCCGGGACAGACAAAAGAGACCCAGTACTTC
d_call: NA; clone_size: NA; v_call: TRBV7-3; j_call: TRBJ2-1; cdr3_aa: CASSTSSYNEQFF; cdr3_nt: TGTGCCAGCAGTACGAGCTCCTACAATGAGCAGTTCTTC
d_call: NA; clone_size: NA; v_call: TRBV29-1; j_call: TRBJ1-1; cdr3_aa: CSVEVAGNTEAFF; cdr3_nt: TGCAGCGTTGAAGTCGCGGGGAACACTGAAGCTTTCTTT
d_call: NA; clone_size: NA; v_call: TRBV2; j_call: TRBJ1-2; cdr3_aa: CASSEGGALGYTF; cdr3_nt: TGTGCCAGCAGTGAGGGGGGGGCGCTTGGCTACACCTTC
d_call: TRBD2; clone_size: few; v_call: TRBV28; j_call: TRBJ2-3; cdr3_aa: CASSTPLAGVEDTQYF; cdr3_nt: TGTGCCAGCAGTACGCCGCTAGCGGGAGTGGAAGATACGCAGTATTTT
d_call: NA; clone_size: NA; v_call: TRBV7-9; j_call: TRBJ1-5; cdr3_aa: CASSPDELNQPQHF; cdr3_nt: TGTGCCAGCAGCCCGGACGAGCTCAATCAGCCCCAGCATTTT
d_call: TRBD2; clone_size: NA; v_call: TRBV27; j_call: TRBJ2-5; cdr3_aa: CASHAGTRPSQETQYF; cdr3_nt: TGTGCCAGCCATGCAGGGACTAGACCATCCCAAGAGACCCAGTACTTC
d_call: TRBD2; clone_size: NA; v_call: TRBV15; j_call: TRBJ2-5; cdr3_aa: CATSGTSGPQETQYF; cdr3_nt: TGTGCCACCAGCGGGACTAGCGGACCCCAAGAGACCCAGTACTTC
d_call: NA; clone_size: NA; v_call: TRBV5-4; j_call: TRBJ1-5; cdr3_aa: CASSSSPGSNQPQHF; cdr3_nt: TGTGCCAGCAGCTCCAGCCCTGGGAGCAATCAGCCCCAGCATTTT
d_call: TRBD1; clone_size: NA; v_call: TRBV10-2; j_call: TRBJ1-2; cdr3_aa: CASADRGGYTF; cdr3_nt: TGCGCCAGCGCTGACAGGGGTGGCTACACCTTC
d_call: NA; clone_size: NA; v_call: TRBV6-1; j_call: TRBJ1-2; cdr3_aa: CAAQNYGYTF; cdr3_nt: TGTGCCGCTCAAAATTATGGCTACACCTTC
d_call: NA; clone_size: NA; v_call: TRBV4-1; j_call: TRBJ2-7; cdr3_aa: CASSQVGDNSYEQYF; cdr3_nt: TGCGCCAGCAGCCAAGTCGGGGACAACTCCTACGAGCAGTACTTC
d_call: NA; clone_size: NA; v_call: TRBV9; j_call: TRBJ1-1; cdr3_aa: CASSVGVGNTEAFF; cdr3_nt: TGTGCCAGCAGCGTAGGGGTAGGGAACACTGAAGCTTTCTTT
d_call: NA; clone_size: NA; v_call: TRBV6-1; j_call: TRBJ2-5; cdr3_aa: CASGFPPSQETQYF; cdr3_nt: TGTGCCAGCGGTTTCCCCCCGAGCCAAGAGACCCAGTACTTC
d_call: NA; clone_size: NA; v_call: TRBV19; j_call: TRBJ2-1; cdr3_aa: CASSNPRDEPRYNEQFF; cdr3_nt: TGTGCCAGTAGTAACCCCCGCGATGAGCCCCGATACAATGAGCAGTTCTTC
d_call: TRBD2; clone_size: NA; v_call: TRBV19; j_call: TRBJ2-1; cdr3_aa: CASTPMPGTSGLYNEQFF; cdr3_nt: TGTGCCAGTACCCCAATGCCCGGGACTAGCGGGCTTTACAATGAGCAGTTCTTC
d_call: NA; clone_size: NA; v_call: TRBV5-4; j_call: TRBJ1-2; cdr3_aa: CASSQTGTGLYGYTF; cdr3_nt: TGTGCCAGCAGCCAAACCGGGACGGGCCTCTATGGCTACACCTTC
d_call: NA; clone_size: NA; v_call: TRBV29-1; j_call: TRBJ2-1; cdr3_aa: CSVEDGGRGSYNEQFF; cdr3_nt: TGCAGCGTTGAAGATGGGGGGCGCGGGTCCTACAATGAGCAGTTCTTC
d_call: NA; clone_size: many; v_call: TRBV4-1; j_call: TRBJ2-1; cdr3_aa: CASSQGAAGSLNEQFF; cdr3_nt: TGCGCCAGCAGCCAAGGCGCGGCGGGCAGTCTTAATGAGCAGTTCTTC
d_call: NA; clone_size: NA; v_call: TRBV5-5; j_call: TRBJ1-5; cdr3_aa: CASSWVQGGNQPQHF; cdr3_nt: TGTGCCAGCAGCTGGGTACAAGGAGGCAATCAGCCCCAGCATTTT
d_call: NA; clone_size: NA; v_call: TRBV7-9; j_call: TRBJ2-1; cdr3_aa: CASSHVQDGLNEQFF; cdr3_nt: TGTGCCAGCAGCCACGTCCAAGACGGCCTCAATGAGCAGTTCTTC
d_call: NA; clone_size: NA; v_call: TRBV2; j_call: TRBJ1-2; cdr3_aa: CARRDISVEGYTF; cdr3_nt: TGTGCCAGACGGGACATCAGTGTTGAAGGCTACACCTTC
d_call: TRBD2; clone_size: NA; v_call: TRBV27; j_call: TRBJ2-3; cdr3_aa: CASSLGTSGRPDTQYF; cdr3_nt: TGTGCCAGCTCGCTAGGGACTAGCGGGAGACCAGATACGCAGTATTTT
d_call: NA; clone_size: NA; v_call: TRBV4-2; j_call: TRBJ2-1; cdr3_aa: CASSQRLGDNEQFF; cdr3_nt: TGTGCCAGCAGCCAGAGGTTAGGGGACAATGAGCAGTTCTTC
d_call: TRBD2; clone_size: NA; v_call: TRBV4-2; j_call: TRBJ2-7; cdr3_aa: CASSQVWLAGEDSYEQYF; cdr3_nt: TGTGCCAGCAGCCAAGTCTGGCTAGCGGGGGAGGACTCCTACGAGCAGTACTTC
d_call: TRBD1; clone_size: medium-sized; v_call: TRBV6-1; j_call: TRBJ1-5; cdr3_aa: CASSESGTGYQPQHF; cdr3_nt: TGTGCCAGCAGTGAATCCGGGACAGGGTATCAGCCCCAGCATTTT